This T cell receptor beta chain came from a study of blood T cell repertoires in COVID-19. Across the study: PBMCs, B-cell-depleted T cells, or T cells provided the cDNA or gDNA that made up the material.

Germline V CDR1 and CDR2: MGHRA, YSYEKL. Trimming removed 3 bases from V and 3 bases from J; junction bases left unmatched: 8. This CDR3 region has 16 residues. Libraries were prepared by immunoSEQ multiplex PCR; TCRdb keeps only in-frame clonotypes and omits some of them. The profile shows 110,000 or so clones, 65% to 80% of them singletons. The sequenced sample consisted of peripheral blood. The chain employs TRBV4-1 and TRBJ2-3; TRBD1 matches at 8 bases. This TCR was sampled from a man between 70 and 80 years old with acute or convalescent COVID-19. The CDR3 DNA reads TGCGCCAGCAGCCAGCCGGACAGGGTGTTAACAGATACGCAGTATTTT. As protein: CASSQPDRVLTDTQYF.